What follows describes a single TCR beta chain. The CDR3 spans 14 residues. Germline V lookup: CDR1 SGHTA, CDR2 FQGNSA. V was pared by 1 base and J by 9 bases, with 10 bases between. The data derive from a study of response to subunit inactivated influenza vaccine. TCRdb passed the RT-PCR reads through MiXCR, listing each CDR3 protein once. The data hold 430,000 or so distinct CDR3 sequences, with 10% to 11% observed a single time. The V and J genes are TRBV7-2 and TRBJ1-6; D is perhaps TRBD1 (5 bases). The source of this sequence is a man aged 45-65 years who received an inactivated influenza vaccine. Sample: PBMCs from blood, taken roughly 6 weeks after vaccination. CDR3 DNA: TGTGCCAGCAGCTTAGGATCTAGGGGTTCACCCCTCCACTTT. It encodes CASSLGSRGSPLHF.